This TCR beta chain was recovered during a study of T cells after yellow fever vaccination. Only a few counts were recorded for this clonotype. TCRdb passed the 5' RACE reads through MiXCR, listing each CDR3 protein once. The sample records approximately 600,000 distinct CDR3 sequences, 9% to 15% being singletons. The CDR3 has 14 amino acids. The germline gives CDR1 MGHDK, CDR2 SYGVNS. The V gene lost 5 bases and the J gene lost 7 bases, with 18 bases spanning the gap. This TCR derives from a man in his thirties or forties who received the YFV17D yellow fever vaccine. The chain employs TRBV25-1 and TRBJ2-7; D may be TRBD2 (5 bases). Sequencing was performed on PBMCs, taken on the day of the yellow fever booster vaccination. The CDR3 DNA follows: TGTGCCAGCAGTCGTCTAGCCGAGTCAGGAGAGCAGTACTTC. This translates into CASSRLAESGEQYF.